A single sample gave rise to the 22 T cell receptor beta chains below, sequenced in a study of T-cell reconstitution after alpha-beta-depleted transplantation in children. Preparation of the TCRbeta library involved a method that used unique molecular identifiers. TCRdb analysed the PCR reads with MiXCR anew, one entry per CDR3 protein. The table has about 870,000 distinct CDR3 sequences, 15% to 20% seen once. This specimen consisted of PBMCs, mostly from graft donor cells, obtained 360 days after TCRalphabeta/CD19-depleted stem cell transplant. These receptors all stem from a male patient aged 10-17 years who had a stem cell transplant for acute lymphoblastic leukemia, so the T cells may come from the graft donor.

The chain links TRBV9 to TRBJ1-1; D might be TRBD1 (5 bases). V lost 5 bases and J lost 14, with 19 bases in between. The CDR3 consists of 12 residues. Germline V gene sequence: CDR1 SGDLS, CDR2 YYNGEE. CDR3 sequence reads: CASRDPGASVFF. For the CDR3, the DNA is TGTGCCAGCAGAGACCCTGGGGCCTCAGTCTTCTTT. Combining the CDR3 with reference TRBV9 and TRBJ1-1 gives the whole variable domain DSGVTQTPKHLITATGQRVTLRCSPRSGDLSVYWYQQSLDQGLQFLIQYYNGEERAKGNILERFSAQQFPDLHSELNLSSLELGDSALYFCASRDPGASVFFGQGTRLTVV.

This clonotype was observed a handful of times. The chain combines TRBV7-9 with TRBJ2-5, with D tentatively TRBD1 (6 bases). Germline CDR1 reads SEHNR; CDR2 reads FQNEAQ (reference sequence). CDR3 length: 15 residues. V gave up 3 bases and J gave up 3 bases, with 14 bases separating them. The CDR3, as DNA: TGTGCCAGCAGCTTGACAGGTCCGAGGGAAGAGACCCAGTACTTC. Translation gives CASSLTGPREETQYF.

This clonotype showed up just a few times. V is TRBV11-3 and J is TRBJ1-6, with D hard to call. Trimming shortened V by 4 bases and J by 7 bases, and 5 bases separated the two germline ends. The CDR3 is 12 amino acids. Germline values: CDR1 SGHNT, CDR2 YENEEA. The CDR3 loop is CASSSQNSPLHF. The CDR3 bases are TGTGCCAGCAGCTCCCAGAATTCACCCCTCCACTTT.

The rearrangement links TRBV10-3 to TRBJ2-1; the D is unclear. The CDR3 contains 14 residues. Per the germline V gene, CDR1 is ENHRY and CDR2 is SYGVKD. Trimming shortened V by 2 bases and J by 0 bases, and 5 bases separated the two germline ends. In nucleotides, the CDR3 is TGTGCCATCAGTGAGATGTCCTCCTACAATGAGCAGTTCTTC. Translated: CAISEMSSYNEQFF.

The chain carries TRBV5-1 and TRBJ1-2; possibly TRBD1 for D (5 bases). The germline V gene encodes CDR1 SGHRS and CDR2 YFSETQ. Between the trimmed V and J ends, which lost 2 bases and 0 bases, there was a span of 14 bases. This CDR3 spans 16 amino acids. The CDR3 sequence is CASSFSGTQANYGYTF. Here the CDR3 DNA reads TGCGCCAGCAGCTTCTCCGGGACCCAGGCTAACTATGGCTACACCTTC. The full variable domain, its missing parts supplied by reference TRBV5-1 and TRBJ1-2, is KAGVTQTPRYLIKTRGQQVTLSCSPISGHRSVSWYQQTPGQGLQFLFEYFSETQRNKGNFPGRFSGRQFSNSRSEMNVSTLELGDSALYLCASSFSGTQANYGYTFGSGTRLTVV.

This clonotype was picked up many times. DNA of the CDR3: TGCAGTGCTAGGGAGGGGCCGGGGGAGCAGTACTTC. This translates into CSAREGPGEQYF. This chain uses TRBV20-1 with TRBJ2-7, with D possibly TRBD2 on 6 matching bases. Trimming shortened V by 3 bases and J by 7 bases, and 13 bases separated the two germline ends. The CDR3 runs to 12 residues. Germline CDR1 DFQATT, CDR2 SNEGSKA (reference sequence).

V usage is TRBV28 and J usage is TRBJ1-1, with a weak D call TRBD1 (5 bases). Germline CDR1 MDHEN, CDR2 SYDVKM. V lost 7 bases and J 0 bases, leaving 12 bases between the germline ends. This CDR3 region has 14 residues. In nucleotides, the CDR3 is TGTGCCAGCACCCTGACAGATATGAACACTGAAGCTTTCTTT. It is translated as CASTLTDMNTEAFF.

The chain combines TRBV6-1 with TRBJ2-2; 7 bases agree with TRBD2. Trimming cost V 5 bases and J 5 bases; bases outside gene matches: 8. Germline V gene sequence: CDR1 MNHNS, CDR2 SASEGT. CDR3 length: 15 amino acids. As DNA, the CDR3 is TGTGCCAGCAGTCCAGACCAGGGAGGGACCGGGGAGCTGTTTTTT. Protein sequence: CASSPDQGGTGELFF.

The gene calls are TRBV27 and TRBJ2-2, with D possibly TRBD2 on 6 matching bases. The CDR3 spans 16 residues. Between the trimmed V and J ends, which lost 5 bases and 5 bases, there was a span of 18 bases. Germline loops: CDR1 MNHEY, CDR2 SMNVEV (reference sequence). The CDR3 DNA reads TGTGCCAGCAGTCCCTTACTAGCATCGGGGACCGGGGAGCTGTTTTTT. Its translation is CASSPLLASGTGELFF.

The chain links TRBV4-1 to TRBJ2-7; possibly TRBD1 for D (5 bases). V was shortened by 2 bases and J by 0 bases, with 17 bases between the two germline ends. Germline values: CDR1 MGHRA, CDR2 YSYEKL. There are 17 residues in the CDR3. The CDR3 sequence: CASSQNPSRAPSYEQYF. The CDR3 coding sequence is TGCGCCAGCAGCCAAAATCCTTCCAGGGCACCCTCCTACGAGCAGTACTTC.

This clonotype has just a few counts. The V call is TRBV27, the J call TRBJ2-7; D unclear. Trimming pared 6 bases from V and 1 base from J, leaving 10 bases between. The CDR3 length is 13 residues. Germline assignment: CDR1 MNHEY and CDR2 SMNVEV (reference sequence). CDR3 coding DNA: TGTGCCAGCAGGAGGCTGACTTCCTACGAGCAGTACTTC. Amino acid sequence: CASRRLTSYEQYF.

This clonotype was counted between two and nine times. This chain joins TRBV5-1 and TRBJ1-2; D is ambiguous. CDR3 length: 12 amino acids. Trimming stripped 0 bases from V and 6 bases from J, with 6 bases between. Germline V lookup: CDR1 SGHRS, CDR2 YFSETQ. As DNA, the CDR3 is TGCGCCAGCAGCTTGGAATGGGATGGCTACACCTTC. Protein: CASSLEWDGYTF.

The J gene is TRBJ1-2, the V gene TRBV2; D not resolved. The CDR3 covers 11 residues. The V end was cut by 7 bases, the J end by 2 bases, with 5 bases between. The V gene's germline CDR1 is SNHLY and CDR2 FYNNEI. The CDR3 nucleotides are TGTGCCAGCAAAGGGAACTATGGCTACACCTTC. Translated, it gives CASKGNYGYTF.

The chain recombines TRBV11-2 with TRBJ1-6; D call uncertain. In germline, CDR1 is SGHAT, CDR2 FQNNGV. V was pared by 0 bases and J by 9 bases, with 9 bases between. The CDR3 loop spans 14 amino acids. CDR3 sequence: CASSLDLDFSPLHF. CDR3 sequence (DNA): TGTGCCAGCAGCTTAGATCTCGATTTTTCACCCCTCCACTTT.

This clonotype was counted many times. The rearrangement joins TRBV12-3 or TRBV12-4 to TRBJ2-5; unclear D gene. The CDR3 contains 13 residues. The germline V and J ends were trimmed by 3 bases and 2 bases, with 7 bases remaining between them. The CDR3: CASSFFTQETQYF. Here the CDR3 DNA reads TGTGCCAGCAGTTTTTTTACTCAAGAGACCCAGTACTTC.

This clonotype was counted a few times. The chain uses TRBV4-1 and TRBJ2-7; TRBD1 aligns across 9 bases. This CDR3 has 15 amino acids. The germline V gene has CDR1 MGHRA and CDR2 YSYEKL. The trim removed 3 bases at V and 3 bases at J, leaving 6 bases unmatched. The CDR3 spells CASSQGRDRVYEQYF. The CDR3 DNA sequence: TGCGCCAGCAGCCAGGGTCGGGACAGGGTCTACGAGCAGTACTTC.

The table lists this clonotype with a few counts. The CDR3 here is CSSHGGRGGKAFF. CDR3 nucleotide sequence: TGCAGTTCCCACGGGGGTAGGGGTGGTAAAGCTTTCTTT. This chain joins TRBV20-1 and TRBJ1-1; the D gene is possibly TRBD1 (5 bases). Looked up from germline, CDR1 is DFQATT and CDR2 is SNEGSKA (reference sequence). V lost 8 bases and J 9 bases, leaving 22 bases between the germline ends. The CDR3 length is 13 residues.

The chain is built from TRBV6-1 and TRBJ2-7; 9 positions agree with TRBD2. The CDR3 has 14 amino acids. V shed 7 bases, J shed 5 bases, and the junction held 9 bases outside the gene matches. Looked up from germline, CDR1 is MNHNS and CDR2 is SASEGT. The CDR3 sequence: CASTGGGRADEQYF. Written as DNA, the CDR3 is TGTGCCAGCACTGGAGGCGGGAGGGCGGACGAGCAGTACTTC.

This clonotype was seen many times. The genes are TRBV20-1 and TRBJ2-1, with D perhaps given as TRBD1 or TRBD2 (6 bases each). Per germline, CDR1 DFQATT and CDR2 SNEGSKA (reference sequence). This CDR3 region has 15 residues. Trimming took 6 bases from V and 4 from J, leaving 19 bases between them. Here the CDR3 DNA reads TGCAGTGCCACTAATGAGGGGGGCGAATACAATGAGCAGTTCTTC. This gives the protein CSATNEGGEYNEQFF.

The V and J genes are TRBV19 and TRBJ2-5; the match to TRBD1 covers 7 bases. The CDR3 sequence is 13 residues long. J lost 5 bases, V lost 6 bases, and 6 bases had no gene match. Germline V gene sequence: CDR1 LNHDA, CDR2 SQIVND (reference sequence). The CDR3 DNA is TGTGCCAGTAGGAGTACAGGGGAGGAGACCCAGTACTTC. Protein sequence: CASRSTGEETQYF.

Comments on this clonotype: One end of the junction varies from germline; a read error may be responsible. This chain connects TRBV16 to TRBJ1-2; D unclear. The CDR3 consists of 13 residues. Germline lookup yields CDR1 KGHSY and CDR2 FQNENV. The CDR3 loop reads CATSHSVRDGYTF. Written as DNA, the CDR3 is TGTGCCACCAGCCATTCTGTCCGAGATGGCTACACCTTC. Based on the CDR3 plus reference TRBV16 and TRBJ1-2, the full variable domain is GEEVAQTPKHLVRGEGQKAKLYCAPIKGHSYVFWYQQVLKNEFKFLISFQNENVFDETGMPKERFSAKCLPNSPCSLEIQATKLEDSAVYFCATSHSVRDGYTFGSGTRLTVV.

This clonotype was seen a handful of times. The V and J genes are TRBV7-9 and TRBJ1-6, with 9 bases lining up with TRBD1. V was pared by 5 bases and J by 9 bases, with 8 bases of the junction left unmatched. CDR1 is SEHNR, CDR2 FQNEAQ, per germline (reference sequence). The CDR3 contains 15 residues. CDR3 in amino acids: CASSPGQGFGSPLHF. CDR3 DNA: TGTGCCAGCAGCCCAGGACAGGGGTTTGGTTCACCCCTCCACTTT.